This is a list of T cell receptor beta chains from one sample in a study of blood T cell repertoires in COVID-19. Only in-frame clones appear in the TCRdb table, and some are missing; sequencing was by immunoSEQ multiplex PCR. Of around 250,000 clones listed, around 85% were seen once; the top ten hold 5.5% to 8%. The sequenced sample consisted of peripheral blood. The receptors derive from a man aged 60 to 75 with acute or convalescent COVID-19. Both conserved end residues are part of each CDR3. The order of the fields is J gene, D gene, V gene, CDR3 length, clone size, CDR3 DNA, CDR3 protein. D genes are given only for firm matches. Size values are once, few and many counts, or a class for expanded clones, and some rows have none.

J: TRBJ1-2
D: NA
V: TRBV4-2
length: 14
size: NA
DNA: TGTGCCAGCAGCCAAGGGGATGGGAGGGACGGCTACACCTTC
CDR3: CASSQGDGRDGYTF

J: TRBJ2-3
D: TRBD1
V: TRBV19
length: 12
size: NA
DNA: TGTGCCACCGACAGGGGGGGAGATACGCAGTATTTT
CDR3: CATDRGGDTQYF

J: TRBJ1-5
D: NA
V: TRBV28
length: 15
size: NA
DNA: TGTGCCAGCACCCTTGGAGTCCTACCCAATCAGCCCCAGCATTTT
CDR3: CASTLGVLPNQPQHF

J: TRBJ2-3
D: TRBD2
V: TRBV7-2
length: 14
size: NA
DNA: TGTGCCAGCAAAGCGGGAGGAGTCGCAGATACGCAGTATTTT
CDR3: CASKAGGVADTQYF

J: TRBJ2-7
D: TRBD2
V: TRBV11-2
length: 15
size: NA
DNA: TGTGCCAGCAGCTTTCGACTAGCGGGAGCCGGCGAGCAGTACTTC
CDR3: CASSFRLAGAGEQYF

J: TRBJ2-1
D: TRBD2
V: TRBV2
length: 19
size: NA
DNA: TGTGCCAGCAGTTCCTCCCCCACTAGCGGGAGGTGGGTCCACAATGAGCAGTTCTTC
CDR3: CASSSSPTSGRWVHNEQFF

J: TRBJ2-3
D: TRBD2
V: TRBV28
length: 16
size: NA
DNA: TGTGCCAGCAGTTTATGGACTAGCGGGAGCACAGATACGCAGTATTTT
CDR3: CASSLWTSGSTDTQYF

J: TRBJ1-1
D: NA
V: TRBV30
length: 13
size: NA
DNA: TGTGCCTGGAGCCCCGACAGCGACACTGAAGCTTTCTTT
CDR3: CAWSPDSDTEAFF

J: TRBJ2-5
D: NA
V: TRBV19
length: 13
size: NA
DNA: TGTGCCAGTAGTATGGGCCTACAAGAGACCCAGTACTTC
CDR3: CASSMGLQETQYF

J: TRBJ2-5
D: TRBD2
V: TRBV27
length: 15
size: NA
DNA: TGTGCCAGCAGGGAACTAGCGGGAGGGCTGGAGACCCAGTACTTC
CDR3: CASRELAGGLETQYF

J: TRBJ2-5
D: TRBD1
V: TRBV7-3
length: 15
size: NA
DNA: TGTGCCAGCAGCCCTGACAGGGGGCTTGGGGAGACCCAGTACTTC
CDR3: CASSPDRGLGETQYF

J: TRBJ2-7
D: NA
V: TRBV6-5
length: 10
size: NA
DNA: TGTGCCAGCAGTCGGTACGAGCAGTACTTC
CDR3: CASSRYEQYF

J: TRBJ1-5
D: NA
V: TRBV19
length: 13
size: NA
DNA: TGTGCCAGTAGTATAGACAGGGATCAGCCCCAGCATTTT
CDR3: CASSIDRDQPQHF

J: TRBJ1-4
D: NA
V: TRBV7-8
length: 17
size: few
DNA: TGTGCCAGCAGCTGGATCGGGAGTCGTGAATTTGGGGAAAAACTGTTTTTT
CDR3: CASSWIGSREFGEKLFF

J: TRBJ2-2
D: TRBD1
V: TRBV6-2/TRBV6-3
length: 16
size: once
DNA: TGTGCCAGCAGCCGAACCGGGACAGGTAACACCGGGGAGCTGTTTTTT
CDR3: CASSRTGTGNTGELFF

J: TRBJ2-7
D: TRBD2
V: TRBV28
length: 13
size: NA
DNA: TGTGCCAGCACAGGACTAGCGCCTTACGAGCAGTACTTC
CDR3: CASTGLAPYEQYF

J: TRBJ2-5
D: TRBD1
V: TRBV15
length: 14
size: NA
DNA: TGTGCCACCAGCAGAGGGGGACAGGGGGAGACCCAGTACTTC
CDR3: CATSRGGQGETQYF

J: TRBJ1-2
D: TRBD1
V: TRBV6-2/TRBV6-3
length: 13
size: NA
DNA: TGTGCCAGCACCCCGGACAGGGGGCATGGCTACACCTTC
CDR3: CASTPDRGHGYTF

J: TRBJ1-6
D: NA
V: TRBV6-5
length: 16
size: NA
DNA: TGTGCCAGCAGTTACGGGAGGGACCCGAGGTATTCACCCCTCCACTTT
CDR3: CASSYGRDPRYSPLHF

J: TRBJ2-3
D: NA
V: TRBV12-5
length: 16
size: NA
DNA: TGTGCTAGTGGTTTGCTTAGCGTCACTAGCACAGATACGCAGTATTTT
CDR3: CASGLLSVTSTDTQYF

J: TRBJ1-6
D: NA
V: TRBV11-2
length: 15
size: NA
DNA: TGTGCCAGCAGCTTAGTTTCTGGGGAGAATTCACCCCTCCACTTT
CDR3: CASSLVSGENSPLHF

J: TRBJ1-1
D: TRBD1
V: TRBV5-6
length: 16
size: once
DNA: TGTGCCAGCAGCTTAGATCAGGGGGCTGTTTTTGTAGAAGCTTTCTTT
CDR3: CASSLDQGAVFVEAFF

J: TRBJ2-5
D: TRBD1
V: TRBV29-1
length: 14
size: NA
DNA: TGCAGCGTTGTGAGGGGGCCGTACCAAGAGACCCAGTACTTC
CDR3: CSVVRGPYQETQYF

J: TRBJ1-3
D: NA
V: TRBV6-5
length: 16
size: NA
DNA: TGTGCCAGCAGTTACAGAGGACTCACTCCTGGAAACACCATATATTTT
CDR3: CASSYRGLTPGNTIYF

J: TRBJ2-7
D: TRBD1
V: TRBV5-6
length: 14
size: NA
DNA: TGTGCCAGCAGAGGACAGGGGAGGACCTACGAGCAGTACTTC
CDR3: CASRGQGRTYEQYF

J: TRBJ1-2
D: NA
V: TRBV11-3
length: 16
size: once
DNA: TGTGCCAGCAGCTTGAATAGCGGACATGAGAACTATGGCTACACCTTC
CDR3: CASSLNSGHENYGYTF

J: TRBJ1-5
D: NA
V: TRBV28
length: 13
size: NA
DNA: TGTGCCAGCAGTTTACAGGTTGATCAGCCCCAGCATTTT
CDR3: CASSLQVDQPQHF

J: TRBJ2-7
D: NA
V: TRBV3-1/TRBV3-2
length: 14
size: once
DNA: TGTGCCAGCAGCCCAGAGGCCTTCTCCTACGAGCAGTACTTC
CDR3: CASSPEAFSYEQYF

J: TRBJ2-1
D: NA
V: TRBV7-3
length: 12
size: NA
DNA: TGTGCCAGCAGCTTAACTGTAAGCGAGCAGTTCTTC
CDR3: CASSLTVSEQFF

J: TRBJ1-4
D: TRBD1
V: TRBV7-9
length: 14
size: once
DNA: TGTGCCAGCAGCTCCCGACAGGGGTTTGAAAAACTGTTTTTT
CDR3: CASSSRQGFEKLFF

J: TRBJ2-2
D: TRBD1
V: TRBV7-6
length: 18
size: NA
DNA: TGTGCCAGCAGCGCGCTCGCCCCGACAGGGGCTAACACCGGGGAGCTGTTTTTT
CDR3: CASSALAPTGANTGELFF

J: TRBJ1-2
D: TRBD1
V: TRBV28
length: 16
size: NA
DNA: TGTGCCAGCAGGCAGAGCGGGTCCGGGACAGGGGATGGCTACACCTTC
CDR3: CASRQSGSGTGDGYTF

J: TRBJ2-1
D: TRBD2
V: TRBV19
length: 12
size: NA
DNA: TGTGCCAGTAGTACGCCTAGCGGAGAGCAGTTCTTC
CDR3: CASSTPSGEQFF

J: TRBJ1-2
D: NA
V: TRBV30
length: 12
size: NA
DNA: TGTGCCTGGACAGGGGCAGGCGTTGGCTACACCTTC
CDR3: CAWTGAGVGYTF

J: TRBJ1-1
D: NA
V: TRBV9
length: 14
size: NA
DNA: TGTGCCAGCAGCGTCACAGACATGAACACTGAAGCTTTCTTT
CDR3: CASSVTDMNTEAFF

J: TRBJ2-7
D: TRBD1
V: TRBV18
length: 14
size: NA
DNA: TGTGCCAGCTCACAGGACAGGGTATCCTACGAGCAGTACTTC
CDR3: CASSQDRVSYEQYF

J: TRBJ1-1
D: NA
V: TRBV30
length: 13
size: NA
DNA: TGTGCCTGGAGTGTACTCCCTAACACTGAAGCTTTCTTT
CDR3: CAWSVLPNTEAFF

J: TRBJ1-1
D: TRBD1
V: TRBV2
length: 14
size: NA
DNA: TGTGCCAGCAGGGGTTCCATGGACAGGGCGGCGGCTTTCTTT
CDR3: CASRGSMDRAAAFF

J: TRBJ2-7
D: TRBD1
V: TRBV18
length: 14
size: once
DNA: TGTGCCAGCTCACCGGGACAGGGGGCCTACGAGCAGTACTTC
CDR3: CASSPGQGAYEQYF

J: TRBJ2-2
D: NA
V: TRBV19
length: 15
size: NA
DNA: TGTGCCACCACCCTAGCGAACGCGAACACCGGGGAGCTGTTTTTT
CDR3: CATTLANANTGELFF

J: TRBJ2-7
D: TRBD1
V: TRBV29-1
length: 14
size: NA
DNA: TGCAGCGGGATGACCGGGACAGGGCAGGGCGAGCAGTACTTC
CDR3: CSGMTGTGQGEQYF

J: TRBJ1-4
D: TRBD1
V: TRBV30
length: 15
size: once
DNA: TGTGCCTGGAGAGACCGGGACAGGGGGAAGGAAAAACTGTTTTTT
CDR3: CAWRDRDRGKEKLFF

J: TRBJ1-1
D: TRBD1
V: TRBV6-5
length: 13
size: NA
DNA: TGTGCCACCGGGACAGGGATGAACACTGAAGCTTTCTTT
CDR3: CATGTGMNTEAFF

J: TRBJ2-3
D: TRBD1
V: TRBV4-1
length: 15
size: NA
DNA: TGCGCCAGCAGCCCCGGGACAGGCAGCACAGATACGCAGTATTTT
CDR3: CASSPGTGSTDTQYF

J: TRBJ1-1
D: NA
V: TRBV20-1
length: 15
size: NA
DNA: TGCAGTGCTAGTAAGGACAGAGTATTGAACACTGAAGCTTTCTTT
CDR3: CSASKDRVLNTEAFF